These T cell receptor beta chains were read from a single sample in a study of blood T cell repertoires in COVID-19. Produced via immunoSEQ multiplex PCR; TCRdb's table is partial and in-frame only. The repertoire includes approximately 480,000 clones, 89% of them detected once, and approximately 0.9% sits in the top ten. Sequenced: peripheral blood. These receptors were obtained from a man aged 18 to 29 with COVID-19, enrolled during active disease. The CDR3 runs from the conserved cysteine through the conserved F or W. A D gene is named only where the DNA matches it firmly. A clone size is listed for some rows: how often the clone was seen (once, few, many), or a class if it is expanded.

V	D	J	size	length	DNA	CDR3
TRBV5-1	-	TRBJ2-5	-	14	TGCGCCAGCAGCCCAAATAGCGCCGAAGAGACCCAGTACTTC	CASSPNSAEETQYF
TRBV9	TRBD2	TRBJ2-3	few	15	TGTGCCAGCAGCGCCCTCGGGGGGGGCACAGATACGCAGTATTTT	CASSALGGGTDTQYF
TRBV18	-	TRBJ2-7	-	15	TGTGCCAGCTCACCGGGTCAAGCGGAAACCTACGAGCAGTACTTC	CASSPGQAETYEQYF
TRBV11-2	-	TRBJ2-3	-	14	TGTGCCAGCAGCTTAGATGTAGACACAGATACGCAGTATTTT	CASSLDVDTDTQYF
TRBV6-6	TRBD1	TRBJ2-7	many	15	TGTGCCAGCAGCTCTATGGGGACAGGGGCCCACGAGCAGTACTTC	CASSSMGTGAHEQYF
TRBV5-1	-	TRBJ2-4	-	17	TGCGCCAGCAGTTTGATATGGCGGGAACCCGCCAAAAACATTCAGTACTTC	CASSLIWREPAKNIQYF
TRBV30	TRBD1	TRBJ2-7	-	15	TGTGCCTGGAGTTATTGGGGACAGGGGAGGGGCGAGCAGTACTTC	CAWSYWGQGRGEQYF
TRBV7-9	-	TRBJ2-3	-	15	TGTGCCAGCAGCTTAAAGGGGCGAAATTCAGATACGCAGTATTTT	CASSLKGRNSDTQYF
TRBV20-1	-	TRBJ2-1	-	11	TGCAGTGCTAGTATAAGAAGCGAGCAGTTCTTC	CSASIRSEQFF
TRBV5-1	TRBD2	TRBJ2-1	-	16	TGCGCCAGCAGCTTGGAAGCGGGGTACTCCTACAATGAGCAGTTCTTC	CASSLEAGYSYNEQFF
TRBV2	TRBD2	TRBJ2-3	-	15	TGTGCCAGCAGTGAACAGCGGGGCAACACAGATACGCAGTATTTT	CASSEQRGNTDTQYF
TRBV3-1/TRBV3-2	TRBD1	TRBJ1-2	-	12	TGTGCCAGCAGCCAAGAAGGGGGCGGCTACACCTTC	CASSQEGGGYTF
TRBV15	-	TRBJ1-1	-	16	TGTGCCACCAGCAGAGAACGTACGACAGGGAACACTGAAGCTTTCTTT	CATSRERTTGNTEAFF
TRBV11-2	-	TRBJ2-2	-	15	TGTGCCAGCAGCTTCGGCCGGGGGTTACTTGGGGAGCTGTTTTTT	CASSFGRGLLGELFF
TRBV25-1	-	TRBJ1-6	-	15	TGTGCCAGCAGTGATCTGTCGCAGAATAATTCACCCCTCCACTTT	CASSDLSQNNSPLHF
TRBV10-2	-	TRBJ1-1	-	14	TGCGCCAGCAGTGAGTCGTTACAGTCCGACGAAGCTTTCTTT	CASSESLQSDEAFF
TRBV2	-	TRBJ1-5	-	12	TGTGCCAGCAGTGGTGGGCATCAGCCCCAGCATTTT	CASSGGHQPQHF
TRBV13	TRBD2	TRBJ2-3	once	17	TGTGCCAGCAGCTTAGGACGGGGGGGCGGATACACAGATACGCAGTATTTT	CASSLGRGGGYTDTQYF
TRBV19	TRBD1	TRBJ1-2	-	16	TGTGCCAGTAGTTGGGACAGGGGGACTGCCAACTATGGCTACACCTTC	CASSWDRGTANYGYTF
TRBV15	TRBD1	TRBJ1-2	-	16	TGTGCCACCAGCAGAGATCGATCGGGACAGCTCTATGGCTACACCTTC	CATSRDRSGQLYGYTF
TRBV20-1	-	TRBJ1-3	-	11	TGCAGTGCTTATGCTGGAAACACCATATATTTT	CSAYAGNTIYF
TRBV11-3	TRBD2	TRBJ2-1	-	16	TGTGCCAGCAGGCCGGGACTAGCGGGCACCTACAATGAGCAGTTCTTC	CASRPGLAGTYNEQFF
TRBV19	TRBD1	TRBJ1-5	-	16	TGTGCCAGTAGTATTGGAGGCAGGGGGAGCAATCAGCCCCAGCATTTT	CASSIGGRGSNQPQHF
TRBV10-2	TRBD2	TRBJ2-1	-	14	TGCGCCAGCACTAAAGCGGGAGGGGGCAATGAGCAGTTCTTC	CASTKAGGGNEQFF
TRBV20-1	-	TRBJ2-5	-	11	TGCAGTGGGAGCGGGCAAGAGACCCAGTACTTC	CSGSGQETQYF
TRBV18	-	TRBJ1-1	few	14	TGTGCCAGCTCACCACAGGGGATGAACACTGAAGCTTTCTTT	CASSPQGMNTEAFF
TRBV10-3	-	TRBJ2-3	-	13	TGTGCCATCAAAGCGGACCGCACAGATACGCAGTATTTT	CAIKADRTDTQYF
TRBV11-2	-	TRBJ2-7	-	15	TGTGCCAGCAGCTTAGGCGGGGGCCTCTCCTACGAGCAGTACTTC	CASSLGGGLSYEQYF
TRBV11-2	-	TRBJ2-2	-	13	TGTGCCAGCAGCTATGAGGAACGAGGGGAGCTGTTTTTT	CASSYEERGELFF
TRBV6-5	-	TRBJ2-1	-	14	TGTGCCAGCAGTTTCGGACAGATTTACAATGAGCAGTTCTTC	CASSFGQIYNEQFF
TRBV11-2	-	TRBJ1-1	-	13	TGTGCCAGCAGCTTACAGGGGAACACTGAAGCTTTCTTT	CASSLQGNTEAFF
TRBV19	-	TRBJ1-1	-	13	TGTGCCAGCATGAGGTCTCAAAACACTGAAGCTTTCTTT	CASMRSQNTEAFF
TRBV19	TRBD2	TRBJ2-7	-	14	TGTGCCAGTAGTGCCTCAGCGGGGGGATACGAGCAGTACTTC	CASSASAGGYEQYF
TRBV19	-	TRBJ2-1	-	12	TGTGCCACCTCAAGCTGGAGGAATGAGCAGTTCTTC	CATSSWRNEQFF
TRBV3-1/TRBV3-2	TRBD2	TRBJ2-5	-	13	TGTGCCAGCAGCCCACGGGGGGGACGGAGCCAGTACTTC	CASSPRGGRSQYF
TRBV9	TRBD1	TRBJ2-7	few	15	TGTGCCAGCAGCGTAGTCAGGGGGTTGAGGGCCGAGCAGTACTTC	CASSVVRGLRAEQYF
TRBV7-2	-	TRBJ2-2	-	15	TGTGCCAGCAGCCGGGACACTAGGGCCTTCGGGGAGCTGTTTTTT	CASSRDTRAFGELFF
TRBV4-1	-	TRBJ1-5	-	15	TGCGCCAGCAGCCAACAGGGTTTAGGCAATCAGCCCCAGCATTTT	CASSQQGLGNQPQHF
TRBV6-4	-	TRBJ2-7	-	15	TGTGCCAGCAGGGAGCCGGGGGTACCTACCTACGAGCAGTACTTC	CASREPGVPTYEQYF
TRBV3-1/TRBV3-2	-	TRBJ2-1	-	14	TGTGCCAGCAGCCAACGTGGGCGGGAAAATGAGCAGTTCTTC	CASSQRGRENEQFF
TRBV5-1	-	TRBJ1-1	-	15	TGCGCCAGCAGCTTGGTCGGGGAATGGTCCACTGAAGCTTTCTTT	CASSLVGEWSTEAFF
TRBV11-2	TRBD2	TRBJ2-1	few	17	TGTGCCAGCAGCCTCGACCGGGCTAGCGGGAGTTCCCATGAGCAGTTCTTC	CASSLDRASGSSHEQFF
TRBV7-9	TRBD2	TRBJ2-4	once	15	TGTGCCAGCAGCTTAGGGGCTAGCGGGAGTGACATTCAGTACTTC	CASSLGASGSDIQYF
TRBV5-1	-	TRBJ1-1	few	16	TGCGCCAGCAGCTTTACCCAGGGGATTGGGCTCGCTGAAGCTTTCTTT	CASSFTQGIGLAEAFF
TRBV6-5	-	TRBJ2-7	-	14	TGTGCCAGCAGCGATTACCGGGACATCTACGAGCAGTACTTC	CASSDYRDIYEQYF
TRBV15	-	TRBJ1-2	once	15	TGTGCCACCAGCAAACAGACAGGCCTCGGCTATGGCTACACCTTC	CATSKQTGLGYGYTF
TRBV7-9	-	TRBJ2-7	-	14	TGTGCCAGCAGCTTCCAGGGGAGTGTGGACGAGCAGTACTTC	CASSFQGSVDEQYF
TRBV3-1/TRBV3-2	TRBD1	TRBJ2-1	-	14	TGTGCCAGCAGCCAAGTGGGACAGGGCTATGAGCAGTTCTTC	CASSQVGQGYEQFF
TRBV5-5	-	TRBJ1-1	once	13	TGTGCCAGCAGCTTGGTGGGTGCGGCTGAAGCTTTCTTT	CASSLVGAAEAFF
TRBV10-3	TRBD1	TRBJ1-1	-	14	TGTGCCATCCGAGACAGGGCACTGAACACTGAAGCTTTCTTT	CAIRDRALNTEAFF